This T cell receptor (beta chain) was observed in a study of blood T cell repertoires in COVID-19. Across the study: Sites in the United States, Italy and Spain provided acute and convalescent COVID-19 samples. Sources were T cells, B-cell-depleted T cells, or PBMCs; the material itself was cDNA or gDNA.

Seattle patients were enrolled while actively infected and followed longitudinally. As handled by the study authors: Estimated nucleated cell counts came from reference gene primer amplification. Repertoires were generated with immunoSEQ multiplex PCR, while TCRdb's copy carries only in-frame clones and drops some. From that table come the V and J calls and clone size; the DNA was used to work out D and trimming. Counted here are 100,000 to 120,000 clones, approximately 85% occurring once; the ten biggest clones make up around 6%. Deletions cut 5 bases from V and 7 bases from J, with 18 bases between. CDR1 and CDR2 (germline): SEHNR, FQNEAQ (reference sequence). The CDR3 covers 15 residues.

This chain joins TRBV7-9 and TRBJ2-1; possibly TRBD1 for D (6 bases). The sample comprised peripheral blood. The TCR sequence derives from a woman aged 60-75 years with COVID-19, enrolled during active disease. The CDR3 is CASSRWRTETNEQFF. In DNA, the CDR3 is TGTGCCAGCAGCAGGTGGAGGACAGAAACAAATGAGCAGTTCTTC.